These 25 T cell receptor beta chains were sequenced from one sample in a study of blood T cell repertoires in COVID-19. This table comes from immunoSEQ multiplex PCR, and its TCRdb copy is limited to in-frame clones, with some not included. The data contain around 100,000 clones, approximately 87% of them singletons. What was sequenced was peripheral blood. These receptors were taken from a human donor in a cohort sampled during active COVID-19.

The genes are TRBV28 and TRBJ1-4; TRBD1 might be the D (6 bases). Germline V gene sequence: CDR1 MDHEN, CDR2 SYDVKM. Trimming cost V 6 bases and J 3 bases, with 11 bases left between them. CDR3 length: 14 amino acids. The CDR3 region has the DNA TGTGCCAGCAGACCAGGGGCGGCTAATGAAAAACTGTTTTTT. It specifies CASRPGAANEKLFF.

The genes are TRBV4-2 and TRBJ2-6; possible D gene TRBD1, 5 bases. CDR1 is LGHNA and CDR2 is YNFKEQ in the germline V gene. The CDR3 loop spans 19 amino acids. V gave up 4 bases and J gave up 2 bases, with 21 bases separating them. CDR3 region: CASSPRALKMGPGANVLTF. As DNA, the CDR3 is TGTGCCAGCAGCCCCCGGGCCCTGAAAATGGGGCCTGGGGCCAACGTCCTGACTTTC.

CDR3 protein: CASSTGLAGGLGKTQYF. Here the CDR3 DNA reads TGTGCCAGTAGTACCGGACTAGCGGGAGGCCTTGGGAAGACCCAGTACTTC. The chain employs TRBV19 and TRBJ2-5; 14 bases map to TRBD2. Losses at the gene ends were 4 bases for V and 6 bases for J; bases not matched to a gene: 10. The CDR3 is 17 residues long. Germline assignment: CDR1 LNHDA and CDR2 SQIVND (reference sequence). Together with reference TRBV19 and TRBJ2-5, the CDR3 gives the full variable domain: DGGITQSPKYLFRKEGQNVTLSCEQNLNHDAMYWYRQDPGQGLRLIYYSQIVNDFQKGDIAEGYSVSREKKESFPLTVTSAQKNPTAFYLCASSTGLAGGLGKTQYFGPGTRLLVL.

V gene TRBV28 combines with J gene TRBJ2-7; D unclear. Germline V gene lookup returns CDR1 MDHEN and CDR2 SYDVKM. CDR3 length: 14 amino acids. V lost 2 bases and J lost 2, with 10 bases in between. Here the CDR3 DNA reads TGTGCCAGCAGTTTAGTTTACACTACCTACGAGCAGTACTTC. Translation gives CASSLVYTTYEQYF.

The V and J genes are TRBV5-1 and TRBJ2-1, with D maybe TRBD2 (6 bases). Germline-derived CDR1 and CDR2 are SGHRS and YFSETQ. This CDR3 contains 13 residues. V was clipped by 2 bases and J by 10 bases, with 13 bases between them. The CDR3 loop is CASSLFERAEQFF. CDR3 bases: TGCGCCAGCAGCTTATTCGAGCGGGCAGAGCAGTTCTTC.

The chain is built from TRBV5-1 and TRBJ1-6; D is uncertain. Germline loops: CDR1 SGHRS, CDR2 YFSETQ. The CDR3 is 14 amino acids. Trimming stripped 4 bases from V and 7 bases from J, with 12 bases between. The CDR3 nucleotides are TGCGCCAGCAGCAGCGGTTCGGACAATTCACCCCTCCACTTT. Its translation is CASSSGSDNSPLHF.

The rearrangement links TRBV4-2 to TRBJ2-3, with TRBD1 identical over 8 bases. V trimming: 3 bases; J trimming: 3 bases; junction bases outside the gene matches: 8. The CDR3 contains 16 residues. From germline, CDR1 is LGHNA and CDR2 YNFKEQ. The CDR3 spells CASSHLDRGNTDTQYF. DNA of the CDR3: TGTGCCAGCAGCCATCTAGACAGGGGAAATACAGATACGCAGTATTTT.

V gene TRBV20-1 combines with J gene TRBJ1-2, with D unresolved. CDR3 length equals 12 residues. Trimming took 3 bases from V and 3 from J, leaving 8 bases between them. Germline V gives CDR1 DFQATT, CDR2 SNEGSKA (reference sequence). The DNA for the CDR3 is TGCAGTGCTAGTTTATCGGACTATGGCTACACCTTC. It codes for CSASLSDYGYTF.

The chain has TRBV7-3 and TRBJ1-2; TRBD1 might be the D (6 bases). Germline V gene sequence: CDR1 SGHTA, CDR2 FQGTGA. V was pared by 5 bases and J by 2 bases, with 15 bases between. The CDR3 is made up of 15 amino acids. CDR3 region: CASSPRTDPNYGYTF. The CDR3 DNA reads TGTGCCAGCAGCCCCAGGACAGATCCGAACTATGGCTACACCTTC.

V and J are TRBV4-2 and TRBJ1-2, with TRBD1 matching 7 bases. Trimming cost V 1 base and J 5 bases; bases outside gene matches: 7. This CDR3 region has 15 residues. Germline V gene lookup returns CDR1 LGHNA and CDR2 YNFKEQ. The CDR3 nucleotides are TGTGCCAGCAGCCAAGGATCGACAGGGTATTATGGCTACACCTTC. Translated, it gives CASSQGSTGYYGYTF.

V gene TRBV4-3 combines with J gene TRBJ2-5, with D perhaps matching TRBD2 (5 bases). Trimming pared 1 base from V and 0 bases from J, leaving 9 bases between. Per the germline V gene, CDR1 is LGHNA and CDR2 is YSLEER. This CDR3 spans 15 amino acids. The CDR3 sequence: CASSQGVRDQETQYF. CDR3 nucleotide sequence: TGCGCCAGCAGCCAAGGGGTGCGGGACCAAGAGACCCAGTACTTC.

The chain couples TRBV7-9 to TRBJ2-1; 11 bases are a match to TRBD2. The CDR3 is 15 amino acids. CDR1 is SEHNR, CDR2 FQNEAQ, per germline (reference sequence). The trim removed 4 bases at V and 5 bases at J, leaving 4 bases unmatched. CDR3 DNA: TGTGCCAGCAGCTCGGGACTAGCGGTACACAATGAGCAGTTCTTC. Protein sequence: CASSSGLAVHNEQFF.

The chain recombines TRBV6-2 or TRBV6-3 with TRBJ1-1; 9 nucleotides agree with TRBD1. This CDR3 region has 14 residues. In germline, CDR1 is MNHEY, CDR2 SVGEGT. With V trimmed by 6 bases and J by 6 bases, 8 bases remained unmatched. The CDR3 DNA is TGTGCCAGCAGCCGATTGGGACAGGGCTCTGAAGCTTTCTTT. Its translation is CASSRLGQGSEAFF.

This chain joins TRBV7-9 and TRBJ1-1; TRBD1 matches at 9 bases. V gave up 0 bases and J gave up 4 bases; unmatched junction bases: 0. This CDR3 spans 14 amino acids. Germline V gene sequence: CDR1 SEHNR, CDR2 FQNEAQ (reference sequence). CDR3 DNA: TGTGCCAGCAGCTTAGCGACAGGGGGCACTGAAGCTTTCTTT. Protein product: CASSLATGGTEAFF. The entire variable domain, with the rest obtained from reference TRBV7-9 and TRBJ1-1, is as follows: DTGVSQNPRHKITKRGQNVTFRCDPISEHNRLYWYRQTLGQGPEFLTYFQNEAQLEKSRLLSDRFSAERPKGSFSTLEIQRTEQGDSAMYLCASSLATGGTEAFFGQGTRLTVV.

CDR3 in DNA: TGTGCCAGCCTTGTTCGGGAGAGGGCCGGGGAGCTGTTTTTT. This codes for CASLVRERAGELFF. The chain combines TRBV21-1 with TRBJ2-2; the table calls TRBD2, which could not be checked here. TRBV21-1 represents a pseudogene. The CDR3 contains 14 residues.

This clone was picked up one time. The J gene is TRBJ1-6, the V gene TRBV4-1, with 9 bases lining up with TRBD1. After removal of 3 bases from V and 7 bases from J, the junction contained 10 bases not matched to a gene. CDR3 length: 17 amino acids. Per the germline V gene, CDR1 is MGHRA and CDR2 is YSYEKL. As DNA, the CDR3 is TGCGCCAGCAGCCACGCTGGGGACAGGGCGAAGAATTCACCCCTCCACTTT. This sequence encodes CASSHAGDRAKNSPLHF.

V is TRBV27 and J is TRBJ1-2; 9 nucleotides agree with TRBD1. The CDR3 is 17 residues long. Trimming at V came to 4 bases and at J to 4 bases, leaving 13 bases not matched to a gene. The germline V gene has CDR1 MNHEY and CDR2 SMNVEV (reference sequence). The CDR3 region is CASSSEQLGTGIYGYTF. In DNA form, the CDR3 reads TGTGCCAGCAGTTCGGAACAACTCGGGACAGGGATCTATGGCTACACCTTC.

The chain carries TRBV19 and TRBJ2-7; 7 positions match TRBD2. The V segment lost 3 bases and the J segment 2 bases; nucleotides outside the gene matches: 4. Germline assignment: CDR1 LNHDA and CDR2 SQIVND (reference sequence). The CDR3 spans 14 residues. The CDR3 DNA sequence: TGTGCCAGTAGTATTGAGCGGGGAACCTACGAGCAGTACTTC. Amino acid sequence: CASSIERGTYEQYF. The whole variable domain, filled in from reference TRBV19 and TRBJ2-7, reads DGGITQSPKYLFRKEGQNVTLSCEQNLNHDAMYWYRQDPGQGLRLIYYSQIVNDFQKGDIAEGYSVSREKKESFPLTVTSAQKNPTAFYLCASSIERGTYEQYFGPGTRLTVT.

The chain combines TRBV11-2 with TRBJ2-1, with 10 nucleotides matching TRBD1. The CDR3 is 13 amino acids. CDR1 SGHAT and CDR2 FQNNGV come from the germline V gene. V dropped 5 bases and J dropped 7; count of bases not matched to a gene: 2. CDR3 region: CASSQDRGNEQFF. CDR3 in DNA: TGTGCCAGCAGCCAGGACAGGGGGAATGAGCAGTTCTTC. Full variable domain (remainder filled in from reference TRBV11-2 and TRBJ2-1): EAGVAQSPRYKIIEKRQSVAFWCNPISGHATLYWYQQILGQGPKLLIQFQNNGVVDDSQLPKDRFSAERLKGVDSTLKIQPAKLEDSAVYLCASSQDRGNEQFFGPGTRLTVL.

The rearrangement uses TRBV3-1 (or the pseudogene TRBV3-2) and TRBJ1-2, with 10 positions matching TRBD1. Germline V lookup: CDR1 LGHDT, CDR2 YNNKEL (reference sequence). With V trimmed by 4 bases and J by 5 bases, 7 bases remained unmatched. The CDR3 sequence is 15 residues long. CDR3 amino acids: CASSPRTGGEYGYTF. CDR3 sequence (DNA): TGTGCCAGCAGCCCCCGGACAGGGGGAGAGTATGGCTACACCTTC.

This chain joins TRBV4-1 and TRBJ1-4, with a tentative D call TRBD1 (5 bases). This CDR3 comprises 13 residues. Germline-derived CDR1 and CDR2 are MGHRA and YSYEKL. Trimming shortened V by 3 bases and J by 5 bases, and 7 bases separated the two germline ends. CDR3 sequence reads: CASSHRQNEKLFF. For the CDR3, the DNA is TGCGCCAGCAGCCACAGACAGAATGAAAAACTGTTTTTT.

DNA of the CDR3: TGTGCCAGCGCCGGGACTAGCGGAGATAGCAAAAACATTCAGTACTTC. This translates into CASAGTSGDSKNIQYF. The chain recombines TRBV4-2 with TRBJ2-4; 11 nucleotides line up with TRBD2. This CDR3 has 16 amino acids. In germline, CDR1 is LGHNA, CDR2 YNFKEQ. The junction had 9 bases not matched to a gene; V was cut back by 8 bases and J by 3 bases.

The rearrangement uses TRBV19 and TRBJ2-6, with D perhaps TRBD1 (7 bases). Trimming removed 6 bases at V and 2 bases at J, with 11 bases between. The CDR3 length is 15 residues. Germline lookup yields CDR1 LNHDA and CDR2 SQIVND (reference sequence). The CDR3 region is CASRQGEAGANVLTF. DNA of the CDR3: TGTGCCAGTAGGCAGGGGGAGGCTGGGGCCAACGTCCTGACTTTC.

CDR3 bases: TGTGCCAGCAGCTTACCCGGAGGCTACAATGAGCAGTTCTTC. It yields the protein CASSLPGGYNEQFF. J is TRBJ2-1 and V is TRBV11-3, with D perhaps matching TRBD2 (5 bases). Germline loops: CDR1 SGHNT, CDR2 YENEEA. Deletions cut 2 bases from V and 3 bases from J, with 8 bases between. This CDR3 spans 14 amino acids. Together with reference TRBV11-3 and TRBJ2-1, the CDR3 gives the full variable domain: EAGVVQSPRYKIIEKKQPVAFWCNPISGHNTLYWYLQNLGQGPELLIRYENEEAVDDSQLPKDRFSAERLKGVDSTLKIQPAELGDSAVYLCASSLPGGYNEQFFGPGTRLTVL.

The chain employs TRBV5-4 and TRBJ2-1; perhaps TRBD1 as D (6 bases). Between the trimmed V and J ends, which lost 3 bases and 4 bases, there was a span of 11 bases. Germline V gene sequence: CDR1 SGHNT, CDR2 YYREEE (reference sequence). This CDR3 has 14 amino acids. CDR3 loop: CASSSITGYNEQFF. The CDR3 DNA reads as TGTGCCAGCAGCTCGATTACAGGGTACAATGAGCAGTTCTTC.